This T cell receptor beta chain was captured by sequencing in a study of cytomegalovirus exposure and HLA in healthy donors. The V segment lost 7 bases and the J segment 4 bases; nucleotides outside the gene matches: 9. The CDR3 loop spans 15 amino acids. Per the germline V gene, CDR1 is MNHNS and CDR2 is SASEGT. Amplification used 60 Vbeta primers and 13 Jbeta primers. The data were produced by immunoSEQ multiplex PCR, yet TCRdb's version contains in-frame clones alone and is incomplete. The sample includes 150,000 to 200,000 clones, 80% to 85% of them seen just once. This TCR was sampled from a boy aged 2 to 9 in good health and CMV-seronegative. The chain couples TRBV6-1 to TRBJ1-3, with 8 nucleotides matching TRBD1. The sequencing sample was made of PBMCs. The CDR3 coding sequence is TGTGCCAGCAATCCCCAGGGGGCGGCAGGAAACACCATATATTTT. This gives the protein CASNPQGAAGNTIYF.